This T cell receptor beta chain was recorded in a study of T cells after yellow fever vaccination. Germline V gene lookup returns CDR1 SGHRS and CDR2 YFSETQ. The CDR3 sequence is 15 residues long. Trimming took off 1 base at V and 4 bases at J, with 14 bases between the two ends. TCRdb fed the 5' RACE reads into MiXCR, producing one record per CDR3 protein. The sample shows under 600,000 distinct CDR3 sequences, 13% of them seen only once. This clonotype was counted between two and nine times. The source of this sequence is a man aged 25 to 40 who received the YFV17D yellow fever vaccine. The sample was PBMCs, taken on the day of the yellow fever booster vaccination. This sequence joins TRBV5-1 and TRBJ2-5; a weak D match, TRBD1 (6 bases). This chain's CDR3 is CASSLTVSRGETQYF. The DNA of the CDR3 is TGCGCCAGCAGCTTGACCGTGAGCAGGGGAGAGACCCAGTACTTC. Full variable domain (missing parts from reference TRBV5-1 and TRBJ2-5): KAGVTQTPRYLIKTRGQQVTLSCSPISGHRSVSWYQQTPGQGLQFLFEYFSETQRNKGNFPGRFSGRQFSNSRSEMNVSTLELGDSALYLCASSLTVSRGETQYFGPGTRLLVL.